This T cell receptor beta chain was sequenced for a study of beta chain features in type 1 diabetes. As concerns this clone: Its target is unknown.

The investigators reverse transcribed all of the isolated RNA, so they sequenced expressed TCRB transcripts. The repertoire was sequenced with immunoSEQ multiplex PCR; TCRdb's copy has only in-frame clones and lacks some. The sample carries around 260,000 clones, around 22% recorded once. General observations from the study: Insertions were fewer and deletions more numerous at VDJ junctions in type 1 diabetes patients. Among patients with Type 1 diabetes, TCRB CDR3s were moderately but significantly shorter in every one of the four CD4+ subsets.

Trimming removed 0 bases at V and 3 bases at J, with 12 bases between. This CDR3 is 15 amino acids long. The V gene's germline CDR1 is SGDLS and CDR2 YYNGEE. It was one heparinised blood draw, averaging around 110 mL, that each donor gave. All of the sorted populations showed purity greater than 98%. Source material: naive CD4+ T cells from blood. V usage is TRBV9 and J usage is TRBJ1-2, with D hard to call. The sequence derives from a woman aged 25 to 45 with type 1 diabetes. The CDR3 protein is CASSVDGTSYYGYTF. The CDR3 coding sequence is TGTGCCAGCAGCGTAGATGGTACGAGTTACTATGGCTACACCTTC.